Following are 16 T cell receptor beta chains from one sample sequenced in a study of identical twins. In TCRdb, the 5' RACE reads were re-called with MiXCR into one record per CDR3 protein. The sample lists fewer than 550,000 distinct CDR3 sequences; 13% to 15% were seen once. This sample also appeared in a second study, on yellow fever vaccine responses in identical twins.

Specimen: CD4+ T cells sorted from blood. The receptors were gathered from a young woman in good health.

This clonotype has just a few counts. The V call is TRBV5-1, the J call TRBJ2-7, with D unresolved. The CDR3 spans 14 residues. CDR1 is SGHRS, CDR2 YFSETQ, per germline. Trimming left V 1 base short and J 2 bases short, with 10 bases between. The CDR3 reads CASSLSYGTYEQYF. The DNA for the CDR3 is TGCGCCAGCAGCTTGAGTTACGGAACCTACGAGCAGTACTTC.

The rearrangement uses TRBV6-1 and TRBJ1-6; D perhaps matches TRBD1 (6 bases). There are 14 residues in the CDR3. The germline V gene encodes CDR1 MNHNS and CDR2 SASEGT. Trimming pared 4 bases from V and 5 bases from J, leaving 9 bases between. The CDR3 bases are TGTGCCAGCAGTGTAACAGGGAATAATTCACCCCTCCACTTT. Translated: CASSVTGNNSPLHF.

This clonotype occurred a few times. The rearrangement uses TRBV12-3 or TRBV12-4 and TRBJ2-4; D is possibly TRBD2 (6 bases). The CDR3 runs to 16 residues. Trimming removed 3 bases at V and 4 bases at J, with 16 bases between. In DNA, the CDR3 is TGTGCCAGCAGTTTCGGGGGTAGGGCCGAAAAAAACATTCAGTACTTC. The encoded protein is CASSFGGRAEKNIQYF.

J is TRBJ2-7 and V is TRBV5-6; D gene uncertain. Germline V CDR1 and CDR2: SGHDT, YYEEEE. V was pared by 0 bases and J by 6 bases, with 4 bases between. CDR3 length equals 11 residues. The CDR3 nucleotides are TGTGCCAGCAGCTTGGCGGGCGAGCAGTACGTC. Amino acids: CASSLAGEQYV.

The J gene is TRBJ2-5, the V gene TRBV7-6; D is ambiguous. CDR3 size: 13 residues. Trimming left V 5 bases short and J 11 bases short, with 18 bases between. Germline CDR1 reads SGHVS; CDR2 reads FNYEAQ. CDR3 in DNA: TGTGCCAGCAGCCCCCCCCTCTGGCGAAGTCAGTACTTC. Translation gives CASSPPLWRSQYF.

This clonotype was seen a few times. This rearrangement joins TRBV5-1 to TRBJ2-1, with 7 bases matching TRBD2. With 4 bases clipped from V and 2 bases from J, the junction kept 6 bases outside the gene matches. This CDR3 comprises 15 residues. Germline lookup yields CDR1 SGHRS and CDR2 YFSETQ. The CDR3 region is CASSLSGLTYNEQFF. In DNA form, the CDR3 reads TGCGCCAGCAGCCTTAGCGGGTTAACCTACAATGAGCAGTTCTTC. Variable domain in full (rest from reference TRBV5-1 and TRBJ2-1): KAGVTQTPRYLIKTRGQQVTLSCSPISGHRSVSWYQQTPGQGLQFLFEYFSETQRNKGNFPGRFSGRQFSNSRSEMNVSTLELGDSALYLCASSLSGLTYNEQFFGPGTRLTVL.

This clonotype came up many times. V usage is TRBV12-3 or TRBV12-4 and J usage is TRBJ2-2; 8 bases fit TRBD2. The J segment lost 5 bases and the V segment lost 5 bases, leaving 4 bases of the junction unmatched. The CDR3 has 14 residues. CDR3 in amino acids: CASSGLAGTGELFF. In DNA, the CDR3 is TGTGCCAGCAGTGGACTAGCCGGAACCGGGGAGCTGTTTTTT.

This clonotype was seen only a few times. The chain employs TRBV20-1 and TRBJ2-1; maybe TRBD1 (6 bases). The CDR3 is made up of 12 amino acids. V lost 6 bases to trimming and J lost 6 bases, with 12 bases between them. The germline CDR1 and CDR2 sequences are DFQATT and SNEGSKA (reference sequence). The CDR3 spells CSAPGQTNEQFF. The CDR3 DNA follows: TGCAGTGCGCCGGGACAAACCAATGAGCAGTTCTTC.

This clonotype was detected a few times. This chain connects TRBV10-1 to TRBJ2-4; D gene ambiguous. Trimming took off 3 bases at V and 9 bases at J, with 12 bases between the two ends. The CDR3 runs 13 residues. Germline values: CDR1 WNHNN, CDR2 SYGVQD (reference sequence). The CDR3 region has the DNA TGCGCCAGCAGTGAACAACAGTGGAGCATTCAGTACTTC. It yields the protein CASSEQQWSIQYF.

J is TRBJ2-1 and V is TRBV15; no reliable D call. V was cut by 6 bases and J by 8 bases, with 20 bases left in between. CDR3 length equals 15 residues. Germline CDR1 is LNHNV and CDR2 is YYDKDF (reference sequence). CDR3 in amino acids: CATREWRENGDEQFF. Here the CDR3 DNA reads TGTGCCACCAGGGAGTGGCGCGAAAACGGAGATGAGCAGTTCTTC.

V is TRBV24-1 and J is TRBJ2-3; 9 positions match TRBD1. The junction had 2 bases not matched to a gene; V was cut back by 4 bases and J by 4 bases. Germline CDR1 reads KGHDR; CDR2 reads SFDVKD. The CDR3 consists of 14 residues. The CDR3 DNA reads TGTGCCACCAGTGAGTGGACAGGGGCAGATACGCAGTATTTT. The encoded protein is CATSEWTGADTQYF.

The chain carries TRBV12-3 or TRBV12-4 and TRBJ2-7, with 10 nucleotides matching TRBD1. CDR3 length equals 15 residues. V lost 5 bases to trimming and J lost 7 bases; unmatched junction nucleotides: 11. The CDR3 nucleotides are TGTGCCAGCAGTCTATTCGGGACAGGGGTTGAGGAGCAGTACTTC. It translates to CASSLFGTGVEEQYF.

The chain has TRBV7-3 and TRBJ2-1; TRBD2 matches at 13 bases. This CDR3 has 17 residues. Germline V gene data show CDR1 as SGHTA and CDR2 as FQGTGA. The ends lost 5 bases at V and 2 bases at J; junction bases unmatched: 6. CDR3: CASSPSGTSGAYNEQFF. As DNA, the CDR3 is TGTGCCAGCAGCCCTAGCGGGACTAGCGGGGCCTACAATGAGCAGTTCTTC.

The CDR3 DNA reads as TGTGCCATCAGTGGACAACTTAATACCATCGCGATCTATGGCTACACCTTC. Its translation: CAISGQLNTIAIYGYTF. The rearrangement joins TRBV10-3 to TRBJ1-2; D remains unclear. The CDR3 extends over 17 amino acids. V was trimmed by 4 bases and J by 4 bases, leaving 22 bases between them. The germline gives CDR1 ENHRY, CDR2 SYGVKD.

In regard to this clonotype: A much larger clone differs from this one at a single base, so this may be a read error. The chain couples TRBV28 to TRBJ2-7; tentative D call: TRBD2 (6 bases). Germline CDR1 and CDR2: MDHEN and SYDVKM. V gave up 7 bases and J gave up 2 bases, with 9 bases separating them. The CDR3 is 12 amino acids. The CDR3, as DNA: TGTGCCAGCACAGGGAGGACCTACGAGCAGTACTTC. Translation gives CASTGRTYEQYF.

This rearrangement joins TRBV12-3 or TRBV12-4 to TRBJ2-1; TRBD1 matches at 9 bases. With 1 base clipped from V and 8 bases from J, the junction kept 6 bases outside the gene matches. CDR3 length equals 15 residues. The CDR3 DNA follows: TGTGCCAGCAGTTTAGGGAACAGGGGGCGATATGAGCAGTTCTTC. Translating it yields CASSLGNRGRYEQFF.